These 12 T cell receptor beta chains were sequenced from one sample in a study of blood T cell repertoires in COVID-19. Here immunoSEQ multiplex PCR was the method, and the copy in TCRdb shows in-frame clones only, minus some. The sample shows more than 400,000 clones, around 90% of them seen only once. Material for sequencing was PBMCs or T cells enriched from blood (not recorded which). These receptors all stem from a woman aged 18-29 years who had recovered from COVID-19.

V is TRBV18 and J is TRBJ1-1; D gene ambiguous. Germline V lookup: CDR1 KGHSH, CDR2 LQKENI. V was clipped by 2 bases and J by 0 bases, with 13 bases between them. The CDR3 sequence is 16 residues long. DNA of the CDR3: TGTGCCAGCTCACCAAGTGGTGTCCTAGTGAACACTGAAGCTTTCTTT. It is translated as CASSPSGVLVNTEAFF.

The V and J genes are TRBV27 and TRBJ1-1, with unresolved D. The CDR3 contains 14 residues. The V gene's germline CDR1 is MNHEY and CDR2 SMNVEV (reference sequence). Deletions cut 3 bases from V and 4 bases from J, with 12 bases between. This CDR3 reads CASSFTAESTEAFF. DNA of the CDR3: TGTGCCAGCAGTTTCACGGCGGAATCCACTGAAGCTTTCTTT.

This clone was counted only a few times. The chain uses TRBV2 and TRBJ1-5, with 7 bases lining up with TRBD1. The CDR3 has 17 amino acids. V lost 6 bases to trimming and J lost 2 bases; unmatched junction nucleotides: 13. CDR1 and CDR2 from the germline V gene are SNHLY and FYNNEI. The CDR3 spells CASSPWEQGLRNQPQHF. The CDR3 DNA reads TGTGCCAGCAGCCCGTGGGAACAGGGGCTACGCAATCAGCCCCAGCATTTT. Drawing the rest from reference TRBV2 and TRBJ1-5, the complete variable domain is EPEVTQTPSHQVTQMGQEVILRCVPISNHLYFYWYRQILGQKVEFLVSFYNNEISEKSEIFDDQFSVERPDGSNFTLKIRSTKLEDSAMYFCASSPWEQGLRNQPQHFGDGTRLSIL.

The chain employs TRBV19 and TRBJ1-4, with D possibly TRBD1 on 6 matching bases. Trimming shortened V by 10 bases and J by 1 base, and 10 bases separated the two germline ends. The V gene's germline CDR1 is LNHDA and CDR2 SQIVND (reference sequence). The CDR3 sequence is 13 residues long. The CDR3 sequence: CATRGGTNEKLFF. In nucleotides, the CDR3 is TGTGCCACCCGAGGGGGAACTAATGAAAAACTGTTTTTT.

J is TRBJ1-1 and V is TRBV12-3 or TRBV12-4; no definite D call. The V end was cut by 4 bases, the J end by 0 bases, with 6 bases between. The CDR3 is 13 residues long. CDR3 loop: CASSWALNTEAFF. The DNA for the CDR3 is TGTGCCAGCAGTTGGGCACTGAACACTGAAGCTTTCTTT.

The chain carries TRBV4-1 and TRBJ1-3; 7 bases align to TRBD1. Trimming at V came to 2 bases and at J to 3 bases, leaving 7 bases not matched to a gene. The CDR3 sequence is 16 residues long. Germline V CDR1 and CDR2: MGHRA, YSYEKL. CDR3 loop: CASSQIVGGFGNTIYF. CDR3 DNA: TGCGCCAGCAGCCAAATTGTAGGGGGCTTTGGAAACACCATATATTTT.

The chain links TRBV7-9 to TRBJ2-7; D may be TRBD2 (5 bases). CDR3 length: 13 amino acids. In germline, CDR1 is SEHNR, CDR2 FQNEAQ (reference sequence). Trimming took 6 bases from V and 1 from J, leaving 10 bases between them. The CDR3 is CASRPDFSYEQYF. In nucleotides, the CDR3 is TGTGCCAGCAGGCCGGACTTTTCCTACGAGCAGTACTTC.

This clone was picked up many times. The V and J genes are TRBV27 and TRBJ2-7; unclear D gene. Per germline, CDR1 MNHEY and CDR2 SMNVEV (reference sequence). Trimming cost V 5 bases and J 3 bases, with 5 bases left between them. This CDR3 region has 11 residues. CDR3 coding DNA: TGTGCCAGCAGTAACTTCTACGAGCAGTACTTC. The encoded protein is CASSNFYEQYF.

The rearrangement uses TRBV5-5 and TRBJ2-7, with 7 bases aligning to TRBD2. The length of the CDR3 is 11 residues. J gave up 2 bases and V 7 bases, and 0 bases lay outside the gene matches. Germline values: CDR1 SGHKS, CDR2 YYEKEE (reference sequence). The DNA for the CDR3 is TGTGCCAGCGGGGGGGCCTACGAGCAGTACTTC. This sequence encodes CASGGAYEQYF.

The chain links TRBV2 to TRBJ2-7; a weak D match, TRBD1 (6 bases). The V and J ends lost 6 bases and 1 base respectively, with 13 bases between them. Germline-derived CDR1 and CDR2 are SNHLY and FYNNEI. This CDR3 is 14 amino acids long. This chain's CDR3 is CASSRDNYSYEQYF. In DNA form, the CDR3 reads TGTGCCAGCAGCCGGGACAACTATTCCTACGAGCAGTACTTC.

This clone showed up just once. The rearrangement uses TRBV5-6 and TRBJ2-3; 8 positions match TRBD2. J gave up 3 bases and V 0 bases, and 0 bases lay outside the gene matches. Germline V gene data show CDR1 as SGHDT and CDR2 as YYEEEE. The CDR3 has 14 amino acids. The CDR3 DNA reads as TGTGCCAGCAGCTTGGGACTAGCGACAGATACGCAGTATTTT. It yields the protein CASSLGLATDTQYF.

CDR3 amino acids: CASSPTATGKNEKLFF. In DNA form, the CDR3 reads TGCGCCAGCAGCCCAACAGCGACAGGGAAAAATGAAAAACTGTTTTTT. The chain couples TRBV10-2 to TRBJ1-4; 7 nucleotides match TRBD1. The germline gives CDR1 WSHSY, CDR2 SAAADI. V was pared by 6 bases and J by 5 bases, with 12 bases of the junction left unmatched. The CDR3 sequence is 16 residues long.